What follows describes a single T cell receptor (beta chain). The sample is drawn from a study of early T cells in non-severe SARS-CoV-2 infection. Overall study context: RNA in bulk from unsorted whole blood was sequenced, and chains were unpaired.

V was trimmed by 3 bases and J by 7 bases, leaving 14 bases between them. Germline assignment: CDR1 KGHDR and CDR2 SFDVKD. This CDR3 spans 14 amino acids. Unique molecular identifier tags were affixed to discrete cDNA molecules. TCRdb itself ran the 5' RACE reads through MiXCR, one entry per CDR3 protein. The sample lists just over 60,000 distinct CDR3 sequences, 7.5% to 10% occurring once. The chain recombines TRBV24-1 with TRBJ2-5; a possible D gene is TRBD2 (5 bases). The sequenced material came from whole blood. The receptor's source is an adult who was a healthcare worker with PCR-confirmed SARS-CoV-2 infection or an uninfected control (not recorded which). This CDR3 reads CATSDGGLPATQYF. CDR3 nucleotide sequence: TGTGCCACCAGTGATGGCGGACTCCCGGCGACCCAGTACTTC.